Each of the 18 T cell receptor beta chains below was sequenced from the same sample in a study of blood T cell repertoires in COVID-19 (dated by TCRdb to the early 2020s). Libraries were prepared through the immunoSEQ multiplex PCR assay. As stored in TCRdb, this immuneACCESS dataset retains in-frame rearrangements with V and J assigned. A fraction of the clones does not appear; measured against another copy, unresolved V genes explain less than half of the discrepancy, and the remainder lacks a known reason. In all, the sample holds about 250,000 clones, and 70% to 90% of those were seen once. The top ten clonotypes cover 4.5% to 6% of the sample. The sequenced sample consisted of peripheral blood. The receptors originated from a man in his fifties or sixties with COVID-19, enrolled during active disease.

V and J are TRBV19 and TRBJ2-5; D is unclear. CDR1 and CDR2 (germline): LNHDA, SQIVND (reference sequence). The V end lost 2 bases, the J end lost 1 base, and 8 bases lay between the germline ends. The CDR3 extends over 14 amino acids. The CDR3 nucleotides are TGTGCCAGTAGTATAACCGCGAGCCAAGAGACCCAGTACTTC. Translating it yields CASSITASQETQYF.

This rearrangement joins TRBV24-1 to TRBJ2-1; a possible D gene is TRBD1 (5 bases). Looked up from germline, CDR1 is KGHDR and CDR2 is SFDVKD. V dropped 3 bases and J dropped 7 bases, with 18 bases sitting between them. The length of the CDR3 is 16 residues. The CDR3 DNA sequence: TGTGCCACCAGTGATATGGACACCGCAGGTAAAAATGAGCAGTTCTTC. The encoded protein is CATSDMDTAGKNEQFF.

The rearrangement links TRBV3-1 (or the pseudogene TRBV3-2) to TRBJ2-2; no definite D call. Trimming pared 0 bases from V and 4 bases from J, leaving 6 bases between. This CDR3 comprises 14 residues. The germline gives CDR1 LGHDT, CDR2 YNNKEL (reference sequence). CDR3: CASSQEPVTGELFF. The CDR3 DNA reads TGTGCCAGCAGCCAAGAACCGGTCACCGGGGAGCTGTTTTTT.

The rearrangement links TRBV7-8 to TRBJ1-5; D possibly corresponds to TRBD1 (5 bases). CDR3 length: 16 residues. CDR1 SGHVS and CDR2 FQNEAQ come from the germline V gene. Trimming removed 1 base from V and 0 bases from J, with 10 bases in between. The CDR3 nucleotides are TGTGCCAGCAGCTTAGGTTTGGGGGGTAGCAATCAGCCCCAGCATTTT. This translates into CASSLGLGGSNQPQHF.

The DNA of the CDR3 is TGTGCCACCCGCAGGCCAGTGGGGGCGACCTACGAGCAGTACTTC. The encoded protein is CATRRPVGATYEQYF. The rearrangement links TRBV27 to TRBJ2-7; TRBD1 might be the D (6 bases). The V gene's germline CDR1 is MNHEY and CDR2 SMNVEV (reference sequence). Between the trimmed V and J ends, which lost 10 bases and 2 bases, there was a span of 21 bases. The CDR3 has 15 amino acids.

V and J are TRBV7-8 and TRBJ2-7; D perhaps matches TRBD1 (6 bases). The CDR3 contains 16 residues. Trimming stripped 1 base from V and 2 bases from J, with 15 bases between. Looked up from germline, CDR1 is SGHVS and CDR2 is FQNEAQ. Here the CDR3 reads CASSLVVVTGAYEQYF. DNA for the CDR3: TGTGCCAGCAGCTTAGTAGTTGTGACAGGCGCCTACGAGCAGTACTTC.

The chain recombines TRBV19 with TRBJ2-4; the D gene is possibly TRBD1 (6 bases). The germline CDR1 and CDR2 sequences are LNHDA and SQIVND (reference sequence). V lost 5 bases and J 7 bases, leaving 15 bases between the germline ends. The CDR3 consists of 14 residues. CDR3 nucleotides: TGTGCCAGTAGTCCCCCGGCTGGGGGCAACATTCAGTACTTC. This sequence encodes CASSPPAGGNIQYF.

V is TRBV2 and J is TRBJ1-1; D may be TRBD1 (5 bases). The CDR3 totals 13 residues. V was shortened by 4 bases and J by 1 base, with 7 bases between the two germline ends. Germline loops: CDR1 SNHLY, CDR2 FYNNEI. The CDR3 coding sequence is TGTGCCAGCAGTGGACAGCCGAACACTGAAGCTTTCTTT. This encodes CASSGQPNTEAFF.

This sequence joins TRBV24-1 and TRBJ1-5; perhaps TRBD1 as D (6 bases). The V end lost 3 bases, the J end lost 3 bases, and 14 bases lay between the germline ends. The CDR3 spans 16 residues. The germline gives CDR1 KGHDR, CDR2 SFDVKD. The CDR3 spells CATSDPTGTTNQPQHF. In nucleotides, the CDR3 is TGTGCCACCAGTGATCCCACCGGGACAACCAATCAGCCCCAGCATTTT.

The rearrangement joins TRBV5-1 to TRBJ2-6; no clear D. Germline lookup yields CDR1 SGHRS and CDR2 YFSETQ. The CDR3 runs to 13 residues. Trimming cost V 4 bases and J 2 bases, with 4 bases left between them. The CDR3 DNA reads TGCGCCAGCAGCGCGACTGGGGCCAACGTCCTGACTTTC. This encodes CASSATGANVLTF. The whole variable domain, remainder taken from reference TRBV5-1 and TRBJ2-6, is KAGVTQTPRYLIKTRGQQVTLSCSPISGHRSVSWYQQTPGQGLQFLFEYFSETQRNKGNFPGRFSGRQFSNSRSEMNVSTLELGDSALYLCASSATGANVLTFGAGSRLTVL.

The chain carries TRBV3-1 (or the pseudogene TRBV3-2) and TRBJ2-7; TRBD2 agrees at 8 bases. The CDR3 has 17 residues. V trimming: 0 bases; J trimming: 1 base; junction bases outside the gene matches: 8. Per germline, CDR1 LGHDT and CDR2 YNNKEL (reference sequence). As DNA, the CDR3 is TGTGCCAGCAGCCAAGATGTTGCCGGGGGGGCATCCTACGAGCAGTACTTC. It specifies CASSQDVAGGASYEQYF.

This chain links TRBV10-1 with TRBJ2-1; possibly TRBD1 for D (5 bases). Germline V lookup: CDR1 WNHNN, CDR2 SYGVQD (reference sequence). This CDR3 is built from 14 residues. Trimming shortened V by 11 bases and J by 1 base, and 15 bases separated the two germline ends. CDR3 DNA sequence: TGCGCCGGCTTTGGACACCAATCCTACAATGAGCAGTTCTTC. Its protein is CAGFGHQSYNEQFF.

This chain uses TRBV2 with TRBJ1-4, with no clear D. From germline, CDR1 is SNHLY and CDR2 FYNNEI. Deletions cut 5 bases from V and 13 bases from J, with 14 bases between. The CDR3 is 12 residues long. CDR3 sequence reads: CASSFSGFRLFF. CDR3 in DNA: TGTGCCAGCAGTTTCTCCGGGTTTAGACTGTTTTTT.

The chain employs TRBV5-8 and TRBJ2-2; TRBD1 is a possible D gene (6 bases). The CDR3 has 15 residues. The V gene lost 6 bases and the J gene lost 7 bases, with 19 bases spanning the gap. Germline V gene lookup returns CDR1 SGHTS and CDR2 YDEGEE. The CDR3 spells CASTKTGSLRGELFF. DNA of the CDR3: TGTGCCAGCACCAAGACAGGTTCCTTGCGCGGGGAGCTGTTTTTT. Complete variable domain (other parts from reference TRBV5-8 and TRBJ2-2): EAGVTQSPTHLIKTRGQQATLRCSPISGHTSVYWYQQALGLGLQFLLWYDEGEERNRGNFPPRFSGRQFPNYSSELNVNALELEDSALYLCASTKTGSLRGELFFGEGSRLTVL.

This sequence joins TRBV24-1 and TRBJ2-7, with 9 bases fitting TRBD1. After removal of 4 bases from V and 2 bases from J, the junction contained 8 bases not matched to a gene. This CDR3 spans 16 amino acids. The germline V gene encodes CDR1 KGHDR and CDR2 SFDVKD. The chain's CDR3 is CATSDSPGQGTYEQYF. DNA for the CDR3: TGTGCCACCAGTGACTCCCCGGGACAGGGAACCTACGAGCAGTACTTC.

The V call is TRBV5-1, the J call TRBJ2-3, with 9 bases fitting TRBD1. CDR3 length: 15 amino acids. J was trimmed by 4 bases and V by 4 bases; bases with no gene match: 7. From germline, CDR1 is SGHRS and CDR2 YFSETQ. This chain's CDR3 is CASSLRDRAADTQYF. The DNA for the CDR3 is TGCGCCAGCAGCCTCCGGGACAGGGCGGCAGATACGCAGTATTTT.

This clone appeared once. The J gene is TRBJ2-3, the V gene TRBV27; possible D gene TRBD2, 6 bases. The length of the CDR3 is 15 residues. The germline V gene has CDR1 MNHEY and CDR2 SMNVEV (reference sequence). V lost 8 bases and J 1 base, leaving 16 bases between the germline ends. CDR3 in amino acids: CASAWGVGGTDTQYF. The CDR3 DNA follows: TGTGCCAGCGCTTGGGGGGTAGGGGGCACAGATACGCAGTATTTT.

The J gene is TRBJ1-4, the V gene TRBV2; perhaps TRBD1 as D (6 bases). V was cut by 6 bases and J by 7 bases, with 15 bases left in between. Germline V gene lookup returns CDR1 SNHLY and CDR2 FYNNEI. The length of the CDR3 is 14 residues. CDR3 coding DNA: TGTGCCAGCAGCTGGCGGACAGTTGGTGAAAAACTGTTTTTT. Translating it yields CASSWRTVGEKLFF.